This TCR beta chain appears in the sequencing data of a study of T cell changes during pregnancy in multiple sclerosis. Assay: immunoSEQ multiplex PCR; the TCRdb copy retains only in-frame clones and omits some. The sample gives 80,000 or so clones, 85% to 95% of which show up once; about 0.99% is in the top ten. The sample here was peripheral blood, taken in the second trimester of pregnancy. This TCR came from a female donor in good health, enrolled as a control in a pregnancy study.

The CDR3 sequence is CASSEDMAPGYF. CDR3 sequence (DNA): TGTGCCAGCAGTGAAGATATGGCCCCGGGGTACTTC. The chain recombines TRBV2 with TRBJ2-7, with D uncertain. The length of the CDR3 is 12 residues. CDR1 SNHLY and CDR2 FYNNEI come from the germline V gene. Trimming left V 1 base short and J 12 bases short, with 13 bases between.